The clone carrying this T cell receptor (beta chain) came up a few times. As yet, its antigen is unknown. Tagging with unique molecular identifiers was applied to individual cDNA molecules. TCRdb analysed the 5' RACE reads with MiXCR anew, one entry per CDR3 protein. The sample holds some 48,000 distinct CDR3 sequences, 4% to 5% seen once. These data are taken from a study of early T cells in non-severe SARS-CoV-2 infection. General study points: Reliance on VDJdb matching favored anti-spike CD8 responses; private and CD4 specificities were missed.

The sequencing sample was made of whole blood. The receptor was derived from an adult who was a healthcare worker with PCR-confirmed SARS-CoV-2 infection or an uninfected control (not recorded which).

The CDR3 loop reads CSAHQSGANVLTF. The DNA for the CDR3 is TGCAGTGCTCATCAATCTGGGGCCAACGTCCTGACTTTC. The chain employs TRBV20-1 and TRBJ2-6, with D hard to call. The V and J ends lost 5 bases and 1 base respectively, with 6 bases between them. Germline CDR1 DFQATT, CDR2 SNEGSKA (reference sequence). The length of the CDR3 is 13 residues.